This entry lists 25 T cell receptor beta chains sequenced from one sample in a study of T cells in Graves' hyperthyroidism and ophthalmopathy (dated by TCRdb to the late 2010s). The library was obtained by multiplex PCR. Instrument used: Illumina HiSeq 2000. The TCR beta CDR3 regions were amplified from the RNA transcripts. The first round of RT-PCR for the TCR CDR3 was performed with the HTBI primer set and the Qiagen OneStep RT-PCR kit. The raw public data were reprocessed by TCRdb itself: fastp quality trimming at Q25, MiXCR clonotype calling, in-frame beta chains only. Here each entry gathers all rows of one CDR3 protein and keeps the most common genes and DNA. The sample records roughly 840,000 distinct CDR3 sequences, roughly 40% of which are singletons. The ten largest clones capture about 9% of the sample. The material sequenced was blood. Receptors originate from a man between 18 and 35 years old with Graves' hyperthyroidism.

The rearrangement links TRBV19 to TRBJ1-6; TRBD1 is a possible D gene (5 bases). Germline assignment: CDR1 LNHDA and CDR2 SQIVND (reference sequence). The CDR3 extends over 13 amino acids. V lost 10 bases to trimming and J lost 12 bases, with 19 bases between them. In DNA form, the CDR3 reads TGTGCCATTTCAATTGGACAAAATGGACCCCTCCACTTT. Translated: CAISIGQNGPLHF.

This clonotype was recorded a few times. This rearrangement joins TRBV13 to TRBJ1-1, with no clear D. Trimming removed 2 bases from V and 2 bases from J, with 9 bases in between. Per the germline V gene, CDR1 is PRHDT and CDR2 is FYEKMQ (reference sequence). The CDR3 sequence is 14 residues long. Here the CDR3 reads CASSLKGPNTEAFF. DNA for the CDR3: TGTGCCAGCAGCTTAAAGGGCCCTAACACTGAAGCTTTCTTT.

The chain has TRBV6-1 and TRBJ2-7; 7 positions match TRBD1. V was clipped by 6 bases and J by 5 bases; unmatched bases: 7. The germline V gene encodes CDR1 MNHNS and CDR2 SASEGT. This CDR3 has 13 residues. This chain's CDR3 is CASSQEDRDEQYF. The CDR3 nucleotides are TGTGCCAGCAGCCAGGAAGACAGGGACGAGCAGTACTTC.

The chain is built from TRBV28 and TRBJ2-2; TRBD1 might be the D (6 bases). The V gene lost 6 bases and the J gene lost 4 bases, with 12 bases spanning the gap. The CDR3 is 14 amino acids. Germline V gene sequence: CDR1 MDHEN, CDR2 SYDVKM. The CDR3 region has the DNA TGTGCCAGCAGCGGAACAGGGCCCACCGGGGAGCTGTTTTTT. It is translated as CASSGTGPTGELFF.

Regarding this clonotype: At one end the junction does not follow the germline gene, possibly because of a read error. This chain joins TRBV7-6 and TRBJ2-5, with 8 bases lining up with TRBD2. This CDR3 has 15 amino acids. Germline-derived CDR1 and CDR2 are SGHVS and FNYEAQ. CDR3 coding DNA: TGTGCCAGCAGCTTAGGAATCGTCCAGCGGGAGATCCAGTACTTC. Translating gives CASSLGIVQREIQYF.

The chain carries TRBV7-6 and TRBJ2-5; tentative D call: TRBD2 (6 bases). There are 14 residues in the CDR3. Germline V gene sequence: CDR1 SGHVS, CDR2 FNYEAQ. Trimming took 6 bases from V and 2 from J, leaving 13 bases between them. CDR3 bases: TGTGCCAGCAGTTACCTGGGACTTCAAGAGACCCAGTACTTC. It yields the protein CASSYLGLQETQYF.

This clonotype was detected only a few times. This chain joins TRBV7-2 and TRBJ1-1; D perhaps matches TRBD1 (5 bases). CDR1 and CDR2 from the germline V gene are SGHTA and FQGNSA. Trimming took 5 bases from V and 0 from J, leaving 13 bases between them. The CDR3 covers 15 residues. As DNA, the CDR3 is TGTGCCAGCAGCCCCAATCCAGGGATGAACACTGAAGCTTTCTTT. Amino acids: CASSPNPGMNTEAFF.

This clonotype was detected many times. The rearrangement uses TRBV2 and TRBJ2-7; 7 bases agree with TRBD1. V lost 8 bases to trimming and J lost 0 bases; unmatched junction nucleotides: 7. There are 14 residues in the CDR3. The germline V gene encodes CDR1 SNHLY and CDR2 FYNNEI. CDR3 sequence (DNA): TGTGCCAGCCTAGACAGGGCAGGCTCCTACGAGCAGTACTTC. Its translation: CASLDRAGSYEQYF.

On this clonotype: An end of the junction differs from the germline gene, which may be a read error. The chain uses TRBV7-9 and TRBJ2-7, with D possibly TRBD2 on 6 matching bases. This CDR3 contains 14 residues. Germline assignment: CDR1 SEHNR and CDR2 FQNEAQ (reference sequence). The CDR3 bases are TGTGCCAGCAGCTTAGGGGACTTGACATACGAGCGGTACTTC. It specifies CASSLGDLTYERYF.

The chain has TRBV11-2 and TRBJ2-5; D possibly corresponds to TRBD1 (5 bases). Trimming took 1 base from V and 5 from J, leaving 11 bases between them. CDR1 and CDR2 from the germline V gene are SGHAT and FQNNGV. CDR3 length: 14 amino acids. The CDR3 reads CASSLAGRVETQYF. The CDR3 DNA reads TGTGCCAGCAGCTTAGCGGGCAGGGTGGAGACCCAGTACTTC.

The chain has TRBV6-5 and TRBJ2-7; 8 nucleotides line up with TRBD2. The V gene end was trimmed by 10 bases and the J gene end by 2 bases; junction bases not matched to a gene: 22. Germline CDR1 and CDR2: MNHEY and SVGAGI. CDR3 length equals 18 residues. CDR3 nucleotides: TGTGCCATCAGCCCCATTCGGGGGAGCGGGGGCCCCCCCTACGAGCAGTACTTC. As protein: CAISPIRGSGGPPYEQYF.

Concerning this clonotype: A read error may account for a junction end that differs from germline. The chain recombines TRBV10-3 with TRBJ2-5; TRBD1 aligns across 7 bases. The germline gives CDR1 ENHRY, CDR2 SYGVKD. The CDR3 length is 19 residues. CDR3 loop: CASSYSLSGGPSNQETQYF. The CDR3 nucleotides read TGTGCCAGCAGTTACTCCTTATCAGGGGGACCCTCCAACCAAGAGACCCAGTACTTC.

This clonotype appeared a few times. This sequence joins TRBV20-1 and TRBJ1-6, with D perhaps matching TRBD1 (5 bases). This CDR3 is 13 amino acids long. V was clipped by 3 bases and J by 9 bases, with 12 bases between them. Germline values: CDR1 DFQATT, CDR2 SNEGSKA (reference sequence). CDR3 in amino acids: CSARLTEVSPLHF. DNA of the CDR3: TGCAGTGCTAGGCTGACAGAAGTTTCACCCCTCCACTTT.

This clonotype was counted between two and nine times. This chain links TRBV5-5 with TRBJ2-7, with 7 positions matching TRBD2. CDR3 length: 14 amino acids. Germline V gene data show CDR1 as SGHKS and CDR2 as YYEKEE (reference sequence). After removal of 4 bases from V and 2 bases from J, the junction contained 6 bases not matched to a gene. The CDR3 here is CASSDLGTTYEQYF. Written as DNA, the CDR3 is TGTGCCAGCAGCGACCTCGGGACTACCTACGAGCAGTACTTC.

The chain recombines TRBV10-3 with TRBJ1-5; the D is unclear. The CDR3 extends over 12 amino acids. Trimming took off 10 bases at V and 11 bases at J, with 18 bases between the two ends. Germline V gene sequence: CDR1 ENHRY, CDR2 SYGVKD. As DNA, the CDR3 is TGTGCCACTTGGGGTGGCCAAGAGACCCAGCATTTT. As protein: CATWGGQETQHF.

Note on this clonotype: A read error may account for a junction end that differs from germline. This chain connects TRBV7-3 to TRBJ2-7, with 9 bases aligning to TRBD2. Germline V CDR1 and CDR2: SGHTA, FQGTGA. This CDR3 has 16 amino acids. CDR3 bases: TGCGCCAGCAGCCAAGCCGTTGCGGGAGGGGGGGACGAGCAGTACTTC. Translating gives CASSQAVAGGGDEQYF.

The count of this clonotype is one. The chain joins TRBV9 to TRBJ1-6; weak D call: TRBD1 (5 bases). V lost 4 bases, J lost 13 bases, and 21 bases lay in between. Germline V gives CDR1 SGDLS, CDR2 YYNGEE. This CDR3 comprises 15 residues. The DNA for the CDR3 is TGTGCCAGCAGCCCAGGGCGGGGGTCATTTTTTCCCCTCCACTTT. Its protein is CASSPGRGSFFPLHF.

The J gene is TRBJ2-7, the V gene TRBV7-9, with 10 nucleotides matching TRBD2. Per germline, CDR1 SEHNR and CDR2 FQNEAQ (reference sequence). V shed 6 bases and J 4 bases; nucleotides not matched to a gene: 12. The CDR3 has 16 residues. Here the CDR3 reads CASSSGIAGGGYEQYF. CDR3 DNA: TGTGCCAGCAGTTCCGGGATAGCGGGAGGAGGATACGAGCAGTACTTC.

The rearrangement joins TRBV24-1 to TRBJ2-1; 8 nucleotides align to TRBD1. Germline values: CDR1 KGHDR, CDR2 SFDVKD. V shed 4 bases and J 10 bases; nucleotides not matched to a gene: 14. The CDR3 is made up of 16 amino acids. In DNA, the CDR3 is TGTGCCACCAGTGACTCCCCAGGACAGGGCCCCCACGAGCAGTTCTTC. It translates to CATSDSPGQGPHEQFF.

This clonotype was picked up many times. The CDR3 region is CSVEDRGSNRGNTEAFF. For the CDR3, the DNA is TGCAGCGTTGAAGATCGTGGGAGCAACAGGGGGAACACTGAAGCTTTCTTT. The chain employs TRBV29-1 and TRBJ1-1, with 7 bases identical to TRBD1. The germline CDR1 and CDR2 sequences are SQVTM and ANQGSEA. V gave up 0 bases and J gave up 1 base; unmatched junction bases: 11. The CDR3 is 17 amino acids.

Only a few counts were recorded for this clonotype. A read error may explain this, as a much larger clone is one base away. The CDR3: CSVAGEDEKLFF. CDR3 in DNA: TGCAGCGTTGCAGGGGAGGATGAAAAACTGTTTTTT. The V and J genes are TRBV29-1 and TRBJ1-4; D may be TRBD1 (6 bases). Between the trimmed V and J ends, which lost 4 bases and 6 bases, there was a span of 9 bases. Germline-derived CDR1 and CDR2 are SQVTM and ANQGSEA. The CDR3 has 12 residues.

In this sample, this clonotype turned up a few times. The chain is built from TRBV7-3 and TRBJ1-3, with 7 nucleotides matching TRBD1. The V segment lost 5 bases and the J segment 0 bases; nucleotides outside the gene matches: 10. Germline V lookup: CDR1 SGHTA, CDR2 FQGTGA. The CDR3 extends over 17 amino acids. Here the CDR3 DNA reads TGTGCCAGCAGCCTGTTGGACAGGCTCCCCTCTGGAAACACCATATATTTT. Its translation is CASSLLDRLPSGNTIYF.

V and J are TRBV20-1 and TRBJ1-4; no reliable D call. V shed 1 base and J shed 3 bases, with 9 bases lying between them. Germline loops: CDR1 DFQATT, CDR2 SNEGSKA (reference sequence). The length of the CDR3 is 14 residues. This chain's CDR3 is CSARVRGSNEKLFF. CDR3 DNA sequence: TGCAGTGCTAGAGTCCGGGGATCTAATGAAAAACTGTTTTTT.

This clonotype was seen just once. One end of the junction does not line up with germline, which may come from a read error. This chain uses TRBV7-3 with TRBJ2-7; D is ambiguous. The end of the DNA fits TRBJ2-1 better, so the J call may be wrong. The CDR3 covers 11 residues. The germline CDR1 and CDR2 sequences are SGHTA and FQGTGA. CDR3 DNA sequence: TGCGCCAGCAGCCAAATGGGCGAGCAGTTCTTC. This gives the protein CASSQMGEQFF.

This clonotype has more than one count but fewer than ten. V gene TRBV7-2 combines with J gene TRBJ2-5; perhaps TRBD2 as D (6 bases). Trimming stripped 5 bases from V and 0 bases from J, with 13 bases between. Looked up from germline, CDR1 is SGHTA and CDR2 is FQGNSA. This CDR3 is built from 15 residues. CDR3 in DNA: TGTGCCAGCAGCCCGGGAGTTGCGTACCAAGAGACCCAGTACTTC. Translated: CASSPGVAYQETQYF.